These 25 T cell receptor beta chains share one sample of origin, sequenced in a study of T cell responses to AZD1222 COVID-19 vaccine. TCRdb keeps only in-frame clones here, not all; method: immunoSEQ multiplex PCR. The data show 150,000 to 200,000 clones, with almost 95% seen just once and over 1% held by the top ten. This specimen consisted of peripheral blood, obtained on day 0 of AZD1222 vaccination. These receptors originate from an adult in good health.

This clone was counted a single time. The DNA for the CDR3 is TGCGCCAGCAGCACGGCCGGGAAAGAGACCCAGTACTTC. Its protein product is CASSTAGKETQYF. The chain combines TRBV5-1 with TRBJ2-5, with a weak D call TRBD2 (5 bases). Trimming pared 4 bases from V and 3 bases from J, leaving 10 bases between. This CDR3 is 13 amino acids long. Germline V CDR1 and CDR2: SGHRS, YFSETQ.

The rearrangement uses TRBV27 and TRBJ2-5, with TRBD1 matching over 10 bases. Looked up from germline, CDR1 is MNHEY and CDR2 is SMNVEV (reference sequence). This CDR3 is built from 16 residues. V lost 6 bases, J lost 5 bases, and 12 bases stayed unmatched. CDR3 amino acids: CASSRRGTGEWETQYF. CDR3 sequence (DNA): TGTGCCAGCAGCAGAAGGGGGACAGGGGAGTGGGAGACCCAGTACTTC.

The V gene is TRBV19, the J gene TRBJ2-1, with D unclear. Trimming removed 0 bases at V and 0 bases at J, with 6 bases between. The germline V gene has CDR1 LNHDA and CDR2 SQIVND (reference sequence). The CDR3 sequence is 15 residues long. The CDR3: CASSIDTSSYNEQFF. DNA of the CDR3: TGTGCCAGTAGTATAGACACCAGCTCCTACAATGAGCAGTTCTTC.

The rearrangement joins TRBV3-1 (or the pseudogene TRBV3-2) to TRBJ2-5; a possible D gene is TRBD2 (6 bases). CDR1 LGHDT and CDR2 YNNKEL come from the germline V gene (reference sequence). This CDR3 contains 15 residues. With 4 bases removed from V and 5 bases from J, the gap between germline ends came to 17 bases. This CDR3 is CASSPPSPGGETQYF. CDR3 bases: TGTGCCAGCAGCCCCCCTTCCCCCGGAGGGGAGACCCAGTACTTC.

The chain joins TRBV19 to TRBJ2-7; TRBD1 agrees at 9 bases. From germline, CDR1 is LNHDA and CDR2 SQIVND (reference sequence). With V trimmed by 1 base and J by 3 bases, 4 bases remained unmatched. This CDR3 has 15 residues. The CDR3 DNA reads as TGTGCCAGTAGTATAGGCGGGACAGGGATCTACGAGCAGTACTTC. Translating gives CASSIGGTGIYEQYF.

The rearrangement links TRBV6-5 to TRBJ1-1; 7 bases match TRBD1. CDR3 size: 14 residues. V gave up 5 bases and J gave up 1 base; unmatched junction bases: 4. The germline V gene encodes CDR1 MNHEY and CDR2 SVGAGI. The CDR3 DNA sequence: TGTGCCAGCAGTCCGGGACAGCCGAACACTGAAGCTTTCTTT. Translated, it gives CASSPGQPNTEAFF.

The chain carries TRBV7-2 and TRBJ1-1; D remains ambiguous. The germline V gene has CDR1 SGHTA and CDR2 FQGNSA. Trimming took off 1 base at V and 1 base at J, with 13 bases between the two ends. CDR3 length: 16 amino acids. CDR3 region: CASSLGGGRANTEAFF. The CDR3 region has the DNA TGTGCCAGCAGCTTAGGAGGAGGACGGGCGAACACTGAAGCTTTCTTT.

The rearrangement joins TRBV28 to TRBJ1-5; no reliable D call. CDR3 length: 11 amino acids. CDR1 is MDHEN and CDR2 is SYDVKM in the germline V gene. Trimming removed 6 bases at V and 9 bases at J, with 9 bases between. The CDR3 nucleotides read TGTGCCAGCAGCCCGCCGGGGCCCCAGCATTTT. This gives the protein CASSPPGPQHF.

J is TRBJ1-1 and V is TRBV5-3; TRBD1 might be the D (6 bases). TRBV5-3 is noted as an ORF with a role that remains uncertain. The CDR3 is made up of 18 amino acids. V gave up 4 bases and J gave up 1 base, with 23 bases separating them. Written as DNA, the CDR3 is TGTGCCAGAAGCCCCTCAAGGGGACACCAATTTGAGAACACTGAAGCTTTCTTT. It translates to CARSPSRGHQFENTEAFF.

This rearrangement joins TRBV29-1 to TRBJ2-3; D perhaps matches TRBD1 (6 bases). Germline loops: CDR1 SQVTM, CDR2 ANQGSEA. This CDR3 contains 13 residues. With 4 bases removed from V and 3 bases from J, the gap between germline ends came to 11 bases. CDR3 region: CSVGQGTTDTQYF. CDR3 nucleotide sequence: TGCAGCGTTGGTCAGGGGACAACAGATACGCAGTATTTT.

The rearrangement joins TRBV7-8 to TRBJ2-7; no definite D call. Germline V gene data show CDR1 as SGHVS and CDR2 as FQNEAQ. Trimming took 8 bases from V and 7 from J, leaving 18 bases between them. This CDR3 region has 13 residues. Here the CDR3 DNA reads TGTGCCAGCGAGCCGGGTCCGCTCGAAGAGCAGTACTTC. This codes for CASEPGPLEEQYF.

The chain is built from TRBV11-2 and TRBJ2-4; 8 bases fit TRBD1. After removal of 4 bases from V and 7 bases from J, the junction contained 9 bases not matched to a gene. This CDR3 has 15 amino acids. Germline CDR1 SGHAT, CDR2 FQNNGV. The CDR3 here is CASSSPRGQGNIQYF. DNA for the CDR3: TGTGCCAGCAGCTCCCCCAGGGGGCAGGGGAACATTCAGTACTTC.

The chain has TRBV6-5 and TRBJ1-2; D is uncertain. V lost 6 bases to trimming and J lost 5 bases, with 19 bases between them. Germline lookup yields CDR1 MNHEY and CDR2 SVGAGI. The CDR3 spans 15 residues. The CDR3 protein is CASRRMAGGFYGYTF. DNA of the CDR3: TGTGCCAGCAGGAGGATGGCGGGAGGCTTTTATGGCTACACCTTC.

V usage is TRBV6-1 and J usage is TRBJ1-1; possible D gene TRBD1, 5 bases. V was pared by 3 bases and J by 6 bases, with 11 bases between. The length of the CDR3 is 13 residues. Per the germline V gene, CDR1 is MNHNS and CDR2 is SASEGT. The CDR3 loop is CASSDRVVAEAFF. For the CDR3, the DNA is TGTGCCAGCAGTGACAGGGTGGTGGCTGAAGCTTTCTTT.

V usage is TRBV12-3 or TRBV12-4 and J usage is TRBJ1-5; a possible D gene is TRBD1 (5 bases). The CDR3 spans 12 residues. Trimming took off 0 bases at V and 11 bases at J, with 8 bases between the two ends. The DNA of the CDR3 is TGTGCCAGCAGTTTAGCCCCCAGGGCCCAGCATTTT. Amino acid sequence: CASSLAPRAQHF.

The chain carries TRBV5-4 and TRBJ2-3; TRBD2 matches 9 bases. There are 16 residues in the CDR3. CDR1 is SGHNT, CDR2 YYREEE, per germline (reference sequence). Germline trimming cut 2 bases from V and 4 bases from J; bases unmatched to any gene: 8. In DNA, the CDR3 is TGTGCCAGCAGCTTAGTAGGCGGGGGGGCATCAGATACGCAGTATTTT. The encoded protein is CASSLVGGGASDTQYF.

The rearrangement links TRBV5-8 to TRBJ1-2, with a possible D match to TRBD1 (5 bases). Trimming shortened V by 4 bases and J by 8 bases, and 18 bases separated the two germline ends. The CDR3 totals 14 residues. The germline V gene encodes CDR1 SGHTS and CDR2 YDEGEE. The CDR3 DNA reads as TGTGCCAGCAGCACGGGACCTAAGGCGGCCGGCTACACCTTC. It codes for CASSTGPKAAGYTF. The full variable domain, in which reference TRBV5-8 and TRBJ1-2 provide the parts outside the CDR3, is EAGVTQSPTHLIKTRGQQATLRCSPISGHTSVYWYQQALGLGLQFLLWYDEGEERNRGNFPPRFSGRQFPNYSSELNVNALELEDSALYLCASSTGPKAAGYTFGSGTRLTVV.

This chain joins TRBV11-2 and TRBJ1-5; perhaps TRBD1 as D (5 bases). The CDR3 sequence is 13 residues long. In germline, CDR1 is SGHAT, CDR2 FQNNGV. Trimming took 5 bases from V and 4 from J, leaving 9 bases between them. In DNA form, the CDR3 reads TGTGCCAGCAGCACTGACAGTAATCAGCCCCAGCATTTT. Its translation: CASSTDSNQPQHF.

This rearrangement joins TRBV2 to TRBJ2-7; TRBD2 is a possible D gene (6 bases). With 7 bases removed from V and 4 bases from J, the gap between germline ends came to 8 bases. The CDR3 consists of 11 residues. Germline V CDR1 and CDR2: SNHLY, FYNNEI. CDR3 coding DNA: TGTGCCAGCAAGGGGAGGTACGAGCAGTACTTC. As protein: CASKGRYEQYF.

The V and J genes are TRBV9 and TRBJ2-4; no definite D call. The CDR3 sequence is 13 residues long. CDR1 is SGDLS, CDR2 YYNGEE, per germline. V was pared by 0 bases and J by 5 bases, with 6 bases between. Here the CDR3 reads CASSVGSENIQYF. In DNA form, the CDR3 reads TGTGCCAGCAGCGTAGGCTCAGAAAACATTCAGTACTTC.

The table lists this clone with a count of one. The rearrangement uses TRBV5-6 and TRBJ1-6; no firm D call. The CDR3 is 14 amino acids. Deletions cut 0 bases from V and 4 bases from J, with 5 bases between. Germline values: CDR1 SGHDT, CDR2 YYEEEE. Here the CDR3 reads CASSLGGYNSPLHF. The CDR3 bases are TGTGCCAGCAGCTTGGGGGGATATAATTCACCCCTCCACTTT.

This chain uses TRBV6-5 with TRBJ1-4; D is perhaps TRBD1 (5 bases). The V end was cut by 7 bases, the J end by 8 bases, with 17 bases between. Germline assignment: CDR1 MNHEY and CDR2 SVGAGI. This CDR3 is 14 amino acids long. CDR3 sequence (DNA): TGTGCCAGCAACTTCGGGGCAGTGAGGGAAAAACTGTTTTTT. It is translated as CASNFGAVREKLFF.

The chain links TRBV7-9 to TRBJ1-2, with D uncertain. This CDR3 is 16 amino acids long. The germline V gene encodes CDR1 SEHNR and CDR2 FQNEAQ (reference sequence). Trimming removed 4 bases from V and 2 bases from J, with 17 bases in between. CDR3 sequence reads: CASSSITWAGNYGYTF. The CDR3, as DNA: TGTGCCAGCAGCTCCATCACGTGGGCGGGGAACTATGGCTACACCTTC.

The chain has TRBV21-1 and TRBJ1-1. TRBV21-1 is given as a pseudogene. The CDR3 has 14 amino acids. The CDR3 nucleotides read TGTGCCAGCAGCAGCCCGGGACGGAACACTGAAGCTTTCTTT. Protein product: CASSSPGRNTEAFF.

The V and J genes are TRBV2 and TRBJ2-5, with TRBD1 matching 9 bases. The CDR3 covers 14 residues. The ends lost 6 bases at V and 5 bases at J; junction bases unmatched: 7. Germline V gene lookup returns CDR1 SNHLY and CDR2 FYNNEI. This chain's CDR3 is CASRGGQGGETQYF. CDR3 DNA: TGTGCCAGCAGAGGGGGACAGGGCGGGGAGACCCAGTACTTC.